This T cell receptor beta chain was sequenced in a study of T cell responses to AZD1222 COVID-19 vaccine (dated by TCRdb to about 2021). For context, the study as a whole: AZD1222 recipients given second doses at about 4 weeks or at about 12 weeks were pooled, since spike-specific TCR depth and breadth were not found to differ between the two schedules. A total of 233 trial participants underwent TCR sequencing, of whom about 200 had received two doses of AZD1222 and 26 had received two doses of the MenACWY control vaccine. Trial participants were enrolled by age into 18-55, 56-69 and 70-plus year subgroups, with approximately 160, 26 and 62 TCR-sequenced participants respectively.

The V end gives up 6 bases and the J end 2 bases, leaving 10 bases in the junction not matched to a gene. The CDR3 runs 15 residues from the cysteine to the phenylalanine. Only CDR3 DNA is held: 45 bases, read in frame from base 1. CDR1 and CDR2 are read off the germline V gene as SQVTM and ANQGSEA. What this sample's time point label stands for: baseline before first vaccination. The vaccinee samples were drawn from two UK trials, COV001 and COV002, one of which was a single-blind randomized controlled phase 2/3 trial testing AZD1222 (ChAdOx1 nCoV-19) in healthy adults. For TCRbeta chain sequencing, PBMC samples from trial participants were taken at day 0 and at day 28 after the second dose. Turning to this clone: Its antigen target is currently unknown. Within one base of it there is no much larger clone, and no base qualities were kept.

Points the paper makes about the study in general: Spike-specific TCR breadth and depth rose significantly after two AZD1222 doses compared with day 0 and with MenACWY recipients. Most participants were white British and females outnumbered males, and the authors suggested that clonal diversity may have been underestimated. CD4 TCRs associated with the vaccine covered the entire spike protein, and the dominant responses were in regions 160-218 and 743-854. Reportedly, close to half of the unique spike-specific TCRs recognized epitopes lying outside the regions that are mutated in the B.1.351 and B.1.1.7 variants. Because no samples from the day 14 peak response were available, repertoires could be characterized only after the peak T cell response. Conclusions about previously exposed vaccinees are limited because only six or seven AZD1222 recipients were SARS-CoV-2 seropositive at baseline. In the small 56-69-year group, the increase in depth fell short of significance, most likely because of low power.

The CDR3 regions of human TCRbeta chains were subjected to immunosequencing. The original pipeline was this. TCRs in the repertoires were matched against a reference library of SARS-CoV-2-specific TCRs that had been generated with the MIRA antigen-specificity platform. Breadth meant the fraction of unique TCRs that were SARS-CoV-2-associated, whereas depth meant the fraction of total T cells that were SARS-CoV-2-associated. Using the MIRA data, each spike-specific TCR was assigned both to the spike region to which the TCR was reactive and to a CD4 or CD8 class. Log10-transformed breadth and depth values were compared by one-way ANOVA with Sidak's multiple comparisons tests. TCRdb provides this immuneACCESS table in a form limited to in-frame rearrangements. Some clones are lacking; in checked studies, under half of them reflect an unresolved V gene, and why the rest are absent is not known. V, J and clone size are those of that table, while D and trimming were read from the DNA. The sample has 150,000 to 200,000 clones on record, 85% to 95% of them singletons. Of the sample, more than 9% falls within the top ten clones.

This TCR came from an adult in good health. Material: peripheral blood, obtained on day 0 of AZD1222 vaccination. The chain is assembled from TRBV29-1 and TRBJ1-2; 9 nucleotides in the junction match TRBD1. The sequence in DNA is TGCAGCGTCGACAGGGGGGGAGCCGGGAACTATGGCTACACCTTC. Its translation reads: CSVDRGGAGNYGYTF.